Each of the 9 T cell receptor beta chains below was sequenced from the same sample in a study of a mutant IDH1 vaccine in newly diagnosed glioma. Time point noted: week 23, last vaccination. In every dose of vaccine, 300 ug of mutant IDH1 20-mer peptide was given alongside topical imiquimod. Clones were sequenced by immunoSEQ multiplex PCR, and TCRdb holds only the in-frame ones, with some missing. The sample has 25,000 to 30,000 clones, around 80% seen once. No cognate antigen is known for these TCRs. The source material was PBMCs, sampled from a glioma patient whose treatment included an IDH1 peptide vaccine. The receptors come from a woman between 25 and 40 years old with glioma.

This sequence joins TRBV29-1 and TRBJ1-1; tentatively, D is TRBD1 (6 bases). The length of the CDR3 is 12 residues. CDR1 and CDR2 (germline): SQVTM, ANQGSEA. Trimming left V 6 bases short and J 0 bases short, with 8 bases between. The CDR3 nucleotides read TGCAGCGTCAGGGGTATGAACACTGAAGCTTTCTTT. Translating it yields CSVRGMNTEAFF.

This clone came up a few times. The chain employs TRBV5-1 and TRBJ1-2; 9 nucleotides align to TRBD1. The CDR3 is 14 residues long. CDR1 and CDR2 (germline): SGHRS, YFSETQ. The junction had 5 bases not matched to a gene; V was cut back by 3 bases and J by 5 bases. The CDR3 DNA follows: TGCGCCAGCAGCTCGGGGACAGGGCCTTATGGCTACACCTTC. It is translated as CASSSGTGPYGYTF.

V gene TRBV15 combines with J gene TRBJ2-5; the D is unclear. The V and J ends lost 3 bases and 1 base respectively, with 6 bases between them. CDR1 LNHNV and CDR2 YYDKDF come from the germline V gene (reference sequence). This CDR3 has 13 residues. This chain's CDR3 is CATSRGFQETQYF. CDR3 in DNA: TGTGCCACCAGCAGGGGGTTCCAAGAGACCCAGTACTTC.

The J gene is TRBJ2-7, the V gene TRBV4-3; 10 bases map to TRBD1. The CDR3 covers 14 residues. After removal of 6 bases from V and 4 bases from J, the junction contained 6 bases not matched to a gene. The germline CDR1 and CDR2 sequences are LGHNA and YSLEER. The CDR3 is CASSRDRGFYEQYF. CDR3 DNA: TGCGCCAGCAGTCGGGACAGGGGATTTTACGAGCAGTACTTC.

The rearrangement links TRBV10-3 to TRBJ1-2; 7 bases are shared with TRBD1. CDR1 and CDR2 (germline): ENHRY, SYGVKD. The CDR3 has 15 residues. V was pared by 11 bases and J by 4 bases, with 16 bases of the junction left unmatched. Here the CDR3 reads CAGRTGDPATYGYTF. The CDR3 DNA is TGTGCCGGCAGAACAGGGGATCCAGCGACCTATGGCTACACCTTC.

The CDR3 here is CASRGDRGILHF. In nucleotides, the CDR3 is TGTGCCAGCAGGGGGGACAGAGGTATCCTCCACTTT. The rearrangement uses TRBV2 and TRBJ1-6, with TRBD1 identical over 7 bases. V lost 6 bases and J lost 15; bases outside the gene matches: 8. The CDR3 covers 12 residues. The V gene's germline CDR1 is SNHLY and CDR2 FYNNEI. Looking up the rest from reference TRBV2 and TRBJ1-6 gives the full variable domain: EPEVTQTPSHQVTQMGQEVILRCVPISNHLYFYWYRQILGQKVEFLVSFYNNEISEKSEIFDDQFSVERPDGSNFTLKIRSTKLEDSAMYFCASRGDRGILHFGNGTRLTVT.

The CDR3: CASAPDSNYGYTF. The CDR3 nucleotides are TGTGCCAGCGCCCCGGACAGTAACTATGGCTACACCTTC. J is TRBJ1-2 and V is TRBV7-6; tentatively, D is TRBD1 (6 bases). Germline V gene lookup returns CDR1 SGHVS and CDR2 FNYEAQ. CDR3 size: 13 residues. The V end was cut by 8 bases, the J end by 1 base, with 11 bases between.

CDR3 amino acids: CASSELAGVTGELFF. In DNA, the CDR3 is TGTGCCAGCAGTGAACTGGCGGGGGTAACCGGGGAGCTGTTTTTT. The V call is TRBV6-4, the J call TRBJ2-2; 7 nucleotides agree with TRBD2. The germline V gene has CDR1 MRHNA and CDR2 SNTAGT. The ends lost 3 bases at V and 5 bases at J; junction bases unmatched: 6. CDR3 size: 15 residues.

V and J are TRBV10-1 and TRBJ1-1; a weak D match, TRBD1 (5 bases). This CDR3 is built from 15 residues. V was clipped by 3 bases and J by 3 bases, with 14 bases between them. Germline assignment: CDR1 WNHNN and CDR2 SYGVQD (reference sequence). The CDR3 DNA sequence: TGCGCCAGCAGTGATGTAGAAGGGGTGGACACTGAAGCTTTCTTT. It encodes CASSDVEGVDTEAFF.